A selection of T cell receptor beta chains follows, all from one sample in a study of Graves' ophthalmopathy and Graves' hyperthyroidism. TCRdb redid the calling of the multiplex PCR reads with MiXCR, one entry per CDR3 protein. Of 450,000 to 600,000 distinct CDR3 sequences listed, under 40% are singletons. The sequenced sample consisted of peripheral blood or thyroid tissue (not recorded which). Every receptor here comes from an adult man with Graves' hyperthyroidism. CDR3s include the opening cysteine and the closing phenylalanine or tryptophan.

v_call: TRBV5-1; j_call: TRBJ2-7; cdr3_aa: CASSLARAGGYEQYF
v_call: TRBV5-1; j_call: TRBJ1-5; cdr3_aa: CASSLTGDINQPQHF
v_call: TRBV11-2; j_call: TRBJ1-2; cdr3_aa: CASSEDRGVVGYTF
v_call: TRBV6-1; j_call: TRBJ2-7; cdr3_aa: CASSANRGSFGEQYF
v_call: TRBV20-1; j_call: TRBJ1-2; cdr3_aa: CSAGTGPSNYGYTF
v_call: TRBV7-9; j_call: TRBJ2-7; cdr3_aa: CASSGTGTDSYEQYF
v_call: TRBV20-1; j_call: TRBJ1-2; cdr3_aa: CSASGTGKNYGYTF
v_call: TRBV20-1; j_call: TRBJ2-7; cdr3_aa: CSASSPGSSYEQYF
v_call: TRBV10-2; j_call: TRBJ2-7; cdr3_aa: CASRTTSSSYEQYF
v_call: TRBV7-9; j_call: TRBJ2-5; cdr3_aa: CASSLEGSLQYF
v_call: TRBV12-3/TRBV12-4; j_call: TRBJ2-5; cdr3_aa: CASSLRGATETQYF
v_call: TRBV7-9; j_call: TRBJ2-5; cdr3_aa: CASSSRDRGQETQYF
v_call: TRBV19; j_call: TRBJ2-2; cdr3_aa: CASYRPTGELFF
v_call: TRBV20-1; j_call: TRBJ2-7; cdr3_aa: CSARVGSGYEQYF
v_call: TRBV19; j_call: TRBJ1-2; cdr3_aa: CASSIYPGVANYGYTF
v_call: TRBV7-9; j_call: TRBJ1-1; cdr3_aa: CASSLVQGAGTEAFF
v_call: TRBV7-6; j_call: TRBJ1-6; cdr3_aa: CASSSTGNPNEQFFGSPLHF
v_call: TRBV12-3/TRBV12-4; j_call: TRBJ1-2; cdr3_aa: CASSLAGGTSGYTF
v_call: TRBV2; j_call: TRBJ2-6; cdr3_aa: CASSPLTATTTGANVLTF
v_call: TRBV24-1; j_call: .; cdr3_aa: CATSAAVHEQFF
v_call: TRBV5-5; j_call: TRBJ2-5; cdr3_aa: CASSRWTRGNQETQYF
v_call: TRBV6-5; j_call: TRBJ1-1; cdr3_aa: CASSYSLLGGEAFF
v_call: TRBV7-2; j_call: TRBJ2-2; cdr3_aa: CASRAPGLSTGELFF
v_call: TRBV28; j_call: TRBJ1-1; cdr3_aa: CASGSPRDNEAFF
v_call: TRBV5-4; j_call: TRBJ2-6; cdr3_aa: CASSSDRVSGANVLTF
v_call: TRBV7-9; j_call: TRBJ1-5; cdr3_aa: CASSYGQGDQPRHF
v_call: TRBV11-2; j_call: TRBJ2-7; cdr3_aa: CASSFGRGSPYEQYF
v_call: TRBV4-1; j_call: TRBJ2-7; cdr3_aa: CASSRPGQGAEQYF
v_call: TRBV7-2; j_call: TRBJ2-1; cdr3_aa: CASSLESTVGYSYNEQFF
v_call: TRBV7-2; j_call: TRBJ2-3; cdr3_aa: CASSLHLGGRATDTDTQYF
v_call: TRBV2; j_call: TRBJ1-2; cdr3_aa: CASRGQGVFGFTF
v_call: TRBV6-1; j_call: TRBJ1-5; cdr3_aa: CASSEEAWQPQHF
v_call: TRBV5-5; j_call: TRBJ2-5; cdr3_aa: CASSSRVGETQYF
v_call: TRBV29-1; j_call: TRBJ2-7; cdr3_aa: CSVEDLNYEQYF
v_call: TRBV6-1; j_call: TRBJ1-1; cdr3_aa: CASSVSDRVRTEAFF
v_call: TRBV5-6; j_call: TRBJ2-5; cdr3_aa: CASSFASGGILETQYF
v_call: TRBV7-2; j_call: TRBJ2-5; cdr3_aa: CASSLDPGVQETQYF
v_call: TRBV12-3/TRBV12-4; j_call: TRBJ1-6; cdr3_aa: CASSPPTGVGSPLHF
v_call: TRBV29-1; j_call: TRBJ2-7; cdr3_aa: CSVRDRGLSYEQYF
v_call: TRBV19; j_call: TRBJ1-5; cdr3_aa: CASSRTGKWSVSNQPQHF
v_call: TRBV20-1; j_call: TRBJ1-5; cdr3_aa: CSAGDGSNQPQHF
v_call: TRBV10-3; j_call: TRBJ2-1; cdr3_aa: CAISEFAANEQFF
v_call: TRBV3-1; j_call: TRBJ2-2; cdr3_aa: CAGSLGLAGTGELFF
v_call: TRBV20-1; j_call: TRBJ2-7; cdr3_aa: CSAPAPDGSYEQYF
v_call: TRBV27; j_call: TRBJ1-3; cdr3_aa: CASSRTGDPGNTIYF
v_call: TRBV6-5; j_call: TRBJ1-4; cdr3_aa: CASKIGQSNEKLFF
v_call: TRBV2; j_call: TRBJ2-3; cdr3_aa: CASKGQATTDTQYF
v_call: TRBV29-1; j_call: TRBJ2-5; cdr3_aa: CSSDAEETQYF
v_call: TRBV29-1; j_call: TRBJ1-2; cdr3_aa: CSVSQGVNYGYTF
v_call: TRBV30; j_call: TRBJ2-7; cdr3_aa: CAWSTGRRDEQYF
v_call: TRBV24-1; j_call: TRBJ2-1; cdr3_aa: CATSDPPGQGLEQFF
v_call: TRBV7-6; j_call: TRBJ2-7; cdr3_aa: CASSLATGGIAYEQYF
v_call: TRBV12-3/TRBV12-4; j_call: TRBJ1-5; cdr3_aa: CASSLWPPGDQPQHF
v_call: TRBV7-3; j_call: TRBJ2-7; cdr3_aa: CASTRLAGPSYEQYF
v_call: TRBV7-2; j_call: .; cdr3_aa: CASSLDSGRRSYNEQFF
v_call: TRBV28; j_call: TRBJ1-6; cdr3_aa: CASSLSGRSPLHF
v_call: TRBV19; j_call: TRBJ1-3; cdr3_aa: CASRGQGITIYF